Presented here are 18 T cell receptor beta chains from one specimen sequenced in a study of T-cell memory formation after mild COVID-19. TCRdb re-analysed the 5' RACE reads in MiXCR, keeping a single row per CDR3 protein. The sample lists roughly 170,000 distinct CDR3 sequences, approximately 18% occurring once. Sequencing used PBMCs or a T cell subset sorted from them (not recorded which). The receptors were sampled from a man aged 18 to 29 who had mild COVID-19 (a few samples of this study predate the infection). Cell type and time point are not known.

This sequence joins TRBV12-3 or TRBV12-4 and TRBJ1-1; 9 bases are a match to TRBD1. This CDR3 contains 19 residues. V lost 3 bases to trimming and J lost 1 base; unmatched junction nucleotides: 15. The CDR3 sequence is CASSFGLARTGAANTEAFF. In nucleotides, the CDR3 is TGTGCCAGCAGTTTCGGACTTGCTAGGACAGGGGCGGCGAACACTGAAGCTTTCTTT.

This clonotype has more than one count but fewer than ten. In DNA form, the CDR3 reads TGTGCCAGCAGTTACCGGGGGCCCCAGCATTTT. Translation gives CASSYRGPQHF. The chain combines TRBV6-2 or TRBV6-3 with TRBJ1-5; no clear D gene. Germline V gene sequence: CDR1 MNHEY, CDR2 SVGEGT. The CDR3 spans 11 residues. V lost 2 bases and J lost 9, with 5 bases in between.

The table lists this clonotype with a few counts. J is TRBJ2-5 and V is TRBV20-1; TRBD2 matches 11 bases. The germline V gene has CDR1 DFQATT and CDR2 SNEGSKA (reference sequence). The CDR3 covers 20 residues. The trim removed 6 bases at V and 0 bases at J, leaving 21 bases unmatched. In nucleotides, the CDR3 is TGCAGTGCACTCACCAGGGCGAAAACTAGCGGGGGCCGGTACCAAGAGACCCAGTACTTC. This codes for CSALTRAKTSGGRYQETQYF.

This sequence joins TRBV7-6 and TRBJ1-1; D unclear. CDR1 and CDR2 from the germline V gene are SGHVS and FNYEAQ. Trimming took 5 bases from V and 3 from J, leaving 10 bases between them. This CDR3 region has 13 residues. CDR3 in DNA: TGTGCCAGCAGCCAAAACTTGGACACTGAAGCTTTCTTT. Translating gives CASSQNLDTEAFF.

A few counts support this clonotype. The chain recombines TRBV25-1 with TRBJ1-2, with 7 bases fitting TRBD1. Germline V gene lookup returns CDR1 MGHDK and CDR2 SYGVNS. This CDR3 contains 17 residues. V trimming: 5 bases; J trimming: 3 bases; junction bases outside the gene matches: 15. CDR3 in amino acids: CASSHDRALGKDYGYTF. CDR3 in DNA: TGTGCCAGCAGTCACGACAGGGCCCTTGGAAAGGACTATGGCTACACCTTC.

The rearrangement links TRBV7-3 to TRBJ2-5; D remains unclear. Trimming pared 0 bases from V and 4 bases from J, leaving 9 bases between. Per the germline V gene, CDR1 is SGHTA and CDR2 is FQGTGA. The CDR3 is 14 residues long. CDR3 sequence reads: CASSLTPSLETQYF. The CDR3 coding sequence is TGTGCCAGCAGCTTAACGCCTAGTTTAGAGACCCAGTACTTC.

In this sample, this clonotype turned up a few times. The chain employs TRBV6-6 and TRBJ2-7; 7 bases agree with TRBD2. Germline-derived CDR1 and CDR2 are MNHNY and SVGAGI (reference sequence). V was pared by 6 bases and J by 3 bases, with 17 bases of the junction left unmatched. CDR3 length: 17 amino acids. The CDR3 DNA follows: TGTGCCAGCAGGCCACGGGGGAGCAGCGGGGCCATCTACGAGCAGTACGTC. It translates to CASRPRGSSGAIYEQYV.

CDR3 amino acids: CASSLVLVGQATEAFF. CDR3 bases: TGTGCCAGCAGCTTGGTTCTAGTGGGGCAGGCCACTGAAGCTTTCTTT. The chain joins TRBV5-6 to TRBJ1-1, with a possible D match to TRBD1 (5 bases). Trimming cost V 0 bases and J 4 bases, with 16 bases left between them. CDR3 length: 16 residues. From germline, CDR1 is SGHDT and CDR2 YYEEEE.

This clonotype was observed a handful of times. The chain has TRBV2 and TRBJ2-3; 13 nucleotides align to TRBD2. Germline V gene lookup returns CDR1 SNHLY and CDR2 FYNNEI. Trimming took 7 bases from V and 14 from J; bases not matched to a gene: 9. The CDR3 loop spans 13 amino acids. The DNA of the CDR3 is TGTGCCAGCATTGGACTAGCGGGGGCACGGAGGTATTTT. As protein: CASIGLAGARRYF.

V usage is TRBV4-1 and J usage is TRBJ1-2, with D maybe TRBD1 (6 bases). Germline assignment: CDR1 MGHRA and CDR2 YSYEKL. This CDR3 spans 15 amino acids. V was clipped by 3 bases and J by 4 bases, with 15 bases between them. CDR3 protein: CASSHHRARGYGYTF. The CDR3 nucleotides are TGCGCCAGCAGCCATCACAGGGCCCGGGGCTATGGCTACACCTTC.

The CDR3 loop reads CSARDLFSGGDTEAFF. The DNA of the CDR3 is TGCAGTGCTAGAGATCTTTTTTCAGGGGGAGACACTGAAGCTTTCTTT. The chain combines TRBV20-1 with TRBJ1-1, with 7 bases that match TRBD1. The germline CDR1 and CDR2 sequences are DFQATT and SNEGSKA (reference sequence). The V gene end was trimmed by 0 bases and the J gene end by 3 bases; junction bases not matched to a gene: 10. The CDR3 consists of 16 residues.

CDR3 bases: TGCGCCAGCAGCTTGGAAAGCATAGATAGGAACACTGAAGCTTTCTTT. Translating it yields CASSLESIDRNTEAFF. The chain recombines TRBV5-1 with TRBJ1-1; unclear D gene. V lost 0 bases to trimming and J lost 1 base, with 13 bases between them. The length of the CDR3 is 16 residues. Looked up from germline, CDR1 is SGHRS and CDR2 is YFSETQ.

This chain connects TRBV6-5 to TRBJ2-1; TRBD2 aligns across 8 bases. Looked up from germline, CDR1 is MNHEY and CDR2 is SVGAGI. The CDR3 length is 13 residues. V trimming: 0 bases; J trimming: 13 bases; junction bases outside the gene matches: 5. The CDR3 reads CASSYSLGGGQFF. The CDR3 coding sequence is TGTGCCAGCAGTTACTCGCTCGGGGGGGGACAGTTCTTC.

This clonotype was found a few times. J is TRBJ2-4 and V is TRBV4-2; TRBD1 is a possible D gene (6 bases). Trimming pared 2 bases from V and 6 bases from J, leaving 11 bases between. The V gene's germline CDR1 is LGHNA and CDR2 YNFKEQ. This CDR3 region has 14 residues. CDR3 sequence reads: CASSQTTGINIQYF. CDR3 coding DNA: TGTGCCAGCAGCCAAACTACAGGGATAAACATTCAGTACTTC.

The V gene is TRBV4-2, the J gene TRBJ1-2; D not certain. The CDR3 contains 14 residues. Trimming removed 2 bases from V and 4 bases from J, with 11 bases in between. Per germline, CDR1 LGHNA and CDR2 YNFKEQ. The CDR3 reads CASSQREALYGYTF. In nucleotides, the CDR3 is TGTGCCAGCAGCCAACGGGAGGCCCTCTATGGCTACACCTTC.

The count of this clonotype is one. The chain has TRBV7-9 and TRBJ1-1; a weak D match, TRBD1 (5 bases). The V end was cut by 10 bases, the J end by 1 base, with 10 bases between. CDR1 SEHNR and CDR2 FQNEAQ come from the germline V gene (reference sequence). This CDR3 has 12 amino acids. The CDR3 region is CATAGQNTEAFF. The CDR3 DNA follows: TGTGCCACCGCGGGGCAGAACACTGAAGCTTTCTTT.

J is TRBJ1-6 and V is TRBV18; D gene unclear. Germline V CDR1 and CDR2: KGHSH, LQKENI. This CDR3 region has 14 residues. The ends were cut back, 1 base at V and 5 bases at J, with 6 bases in the middle. The CDR3 sequence: CASSPQVNNSPLHF. Here the CDR3 DNA reads TGTGCCAGCTCACCACAGGTTAATAATTCACCCCTCCACTTT.

This clonotype was observed a few times. The chain has TRBV5-1 and TRBJ2-1; 9 nucleotides line up with TRBD1. This CDR3 is 17 amino acids long. Germline V gene lookup returns CDR1 SGHRS and CDR2 YFSETQ. V was clipped by 0 bases and J by 8 bases; unmatched bases: 12. In nucleotides, the CDR3 is TGCGCCAGCAGCTTGGCGGTTCTCGGACAGGGGTTTTATGAGCAGTTCTTC. Amino acids: CASSLAVLGQGFYEQFF.